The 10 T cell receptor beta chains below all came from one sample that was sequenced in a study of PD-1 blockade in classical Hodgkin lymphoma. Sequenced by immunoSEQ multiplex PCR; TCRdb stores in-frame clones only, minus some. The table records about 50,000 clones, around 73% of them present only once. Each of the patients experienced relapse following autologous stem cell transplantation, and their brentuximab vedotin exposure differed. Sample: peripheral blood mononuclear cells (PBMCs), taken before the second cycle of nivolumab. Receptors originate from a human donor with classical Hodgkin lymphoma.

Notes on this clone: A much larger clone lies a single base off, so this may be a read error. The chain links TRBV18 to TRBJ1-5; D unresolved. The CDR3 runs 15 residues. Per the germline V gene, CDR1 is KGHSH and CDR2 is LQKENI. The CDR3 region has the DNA TGTGCCAGCTCATCTCAGACAATGCTGGATCAGCCCCGGCATTTT. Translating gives CASSSQTMLDQPRHF.

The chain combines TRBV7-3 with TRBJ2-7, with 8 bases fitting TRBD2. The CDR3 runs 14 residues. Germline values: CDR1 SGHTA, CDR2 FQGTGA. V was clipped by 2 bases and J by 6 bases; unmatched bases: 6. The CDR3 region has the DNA TGTGCCAGCAGCTTAGCAGGCGGGGGGTCCGAGCAGTACTTC. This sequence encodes CASSLAGGGSEQYF.

Here the CDR3 reads CASSSGRPQETQYF. The CDR3 nucleotides read TGCGCCAGCAGCTCGGGACGGCCACAAGAGACCCAGTACTTC. The genes are TRBV5-1 and TRBJ2-5; D is perhaps TRBD1 or TRBD2 (5 bases each). The CDR3 is 14 amino acids. Germline-derived CDR1 and CDR2 are SGHRS and YFSETQ. The germline V and J ends were trimmed by 3 bases and 2 bases, with 11 bases remaining between them.

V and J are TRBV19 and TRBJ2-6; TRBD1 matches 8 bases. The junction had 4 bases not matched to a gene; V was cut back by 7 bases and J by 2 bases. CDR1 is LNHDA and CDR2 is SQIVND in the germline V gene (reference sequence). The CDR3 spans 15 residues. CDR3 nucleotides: TGTGCCAGTACTCGGACAGGGCCTGGGGCCAACGTCCTGACTTTC. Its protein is CASTRTGPGANVLTF.

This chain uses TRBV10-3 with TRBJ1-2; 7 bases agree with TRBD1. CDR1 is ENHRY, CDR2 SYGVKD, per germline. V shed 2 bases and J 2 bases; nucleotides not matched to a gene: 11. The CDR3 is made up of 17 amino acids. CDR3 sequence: CAISERLSGQQNYGYTF. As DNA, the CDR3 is TGTGCCATCAGTGAGCGACTGTCGGGACAGCAGAACTATGGCTACACCTTC.

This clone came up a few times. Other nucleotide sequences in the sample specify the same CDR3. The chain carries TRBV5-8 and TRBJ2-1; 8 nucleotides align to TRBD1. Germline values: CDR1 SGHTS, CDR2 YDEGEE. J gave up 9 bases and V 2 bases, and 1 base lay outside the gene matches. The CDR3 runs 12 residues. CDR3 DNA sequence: TGTGCCAGCAGCTTAACAGGGGGTGAGCAGTTCTTC. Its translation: CASSLTGGEQFF.

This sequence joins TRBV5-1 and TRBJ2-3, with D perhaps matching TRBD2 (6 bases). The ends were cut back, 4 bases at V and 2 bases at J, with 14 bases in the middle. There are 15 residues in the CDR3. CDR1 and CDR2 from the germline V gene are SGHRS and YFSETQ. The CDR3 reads CASSPLTDYTDTQYF. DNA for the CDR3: TGCGCCAGCAGCCCCTTGACGGACTACACAGATACGCAGTATTTT.

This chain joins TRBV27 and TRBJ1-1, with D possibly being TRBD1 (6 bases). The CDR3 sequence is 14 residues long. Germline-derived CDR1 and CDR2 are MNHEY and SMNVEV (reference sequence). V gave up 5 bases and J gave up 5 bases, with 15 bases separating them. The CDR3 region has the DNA TGTGCCAGCAGTGGCAGGGGCGGTCTTACTGAAGCTTTCTTT. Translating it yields CASSGRGGLTEAFF.

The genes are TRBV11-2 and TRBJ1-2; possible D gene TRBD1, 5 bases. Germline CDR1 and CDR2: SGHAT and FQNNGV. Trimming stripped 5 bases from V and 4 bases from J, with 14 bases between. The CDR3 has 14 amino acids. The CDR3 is CASSMGTIGYGYTF. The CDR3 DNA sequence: TGTGCCAGCAGCATGGGGACGATCGGCTATGGCTACACCTTC.

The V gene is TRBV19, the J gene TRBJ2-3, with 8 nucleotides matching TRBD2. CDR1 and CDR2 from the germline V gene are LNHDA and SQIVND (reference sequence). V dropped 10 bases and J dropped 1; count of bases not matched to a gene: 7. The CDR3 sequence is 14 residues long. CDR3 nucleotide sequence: TGTGCCACTTCGGGGGGGTACGGCACAGATACGCAGTATTTT. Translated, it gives CATSGGYGTDTQYF.